Detailed here is one TCR beta chain. The target antigen is unknown. Individual cDNA molecules were tagged with unique molecular identifiers. A single record per CDR3 protein comes from TCRdb applying MiXCR to the 5' RACE reads. The sample holds roughly 100,000 distinct CDR3 sequences, under 15% seen once. The data are from a study of early T cells in non-severe SARS-CoV-2 infection. Whole-study context: Chains were unpaired, as sequencing was done on bulk RNA from unsorted whole blood. Study outcomes and limitations: Private and CD4 specificities were missed by VDJdb matching, which favored anti-spike CD8 responses.

This CDR3 comprises 14 residues. The V end lost 4 bases, the J end lost 5 bases, and 16 bases lay between the germline ends. Germline V gene lookup returns CDR1 SGHRS and CDR2 YFSETQ. Sequencing was performed on whole blood. J is TRBJ2-7 and V is TRBV5-1; tentatively, D is TRBD2 (6 bases). The source is an adult who was a healthcare worker with PCR-confirmed SARS-CoV-2 infection or an uninfected control (not recorded which). The CDR3 DNA sequence: TGCGCCAGCAGCCCCGGAGGGCCTTTCGACGAGCAGTACTTC. It encodes CASSPGGPFDEQYF.